Listed below are T cell receptor beta chains from one sample, sequenced in a study of T-cell reconstitution after alpha-beta-depleted transplantation in children. TCRdb re-analysed the PCR reads in MiXCR, keeping a single row per CDR3 protein. The sample has fewer than 550,000 distinct CDR3 sequences; about an eighth are singletons. The source was PBMCs, mostly from graft donor cells, collected 180 days after TCRalphabeta/CD19-depleted stem cell transplant. Every receptor here comes from a female patient aged 2-10 years who had a stem cell transplant for aplastic anemia, so the T cells may come from the graft donor. The CDR3 runs from the conserved cysteine through the conserved F or W. Where a row states a size, it is once, few, many or the class of an expanded clone; other rows omit it.

abundance: few
v_gene: TRBV5-4
CDR3aa: CASSAGPTVHQETQYF

abundance: -
v_gene: TRBV7-2
CDR3aa: CASRPVTGDSNQPQHF

abundance: many
v_gene: TRBV4-2
CDR3aa: CASSQDYDRGQGTEAFF

abundance: -
v_gene: TRBV12-3/TRBV12-4
CDR3aa: CASGAGTRNDQETQYF

abundance: -
v_gene: TRBV20-1
CDR3aa: CSARRTGGYEQYF

abundance: few
v_gene: TRBV7-2
CDR3aa: CASVAGGHTDTQYF

abundance: few
v_gene: TRBV4-3
CDR3aa: CASSRFAPGQGRDEQFF

abundance: few
v_gene: TRBV27
CDR3aa: CASRGRLGGLGYNEQFF

abundance: few
v_gene: TRBV12-3/TRBV12-4
CDR3aa: CASSLVRGHNTF

abundance: -
v_gene: TRBV19
CDR3aa: CASSIAGETQYF

abundance: -
v_gene: TRBV20-1
CDR3aa: CSANDRAENTEAFF

abundance: -
v_gene: TRBV7-8
CDR3aa: CASSLARGTLSGNTIYF

abundance: many
v_gene: TRBV12-3/TRBV12-4
CDR3aa: CASSLALGGRTEAFF

abundance: many
v_gene: TRBV29-1
CDR3aa: CTDSLYNYGYTF

abundance: -
v_gene: TRBV12-3/TRBV12-4
CDR3aa: CASSFWFQENNQPQHF

abundance: -
v_gene: TRBV28
CDR3aa: CASSLRTPDYEQYF

abundance: -
v_gene: TRBV25-1
CDR3aa: CASSLLAGVGDTGELFF

abundance: many
v_gene: TRBV11-2
CDR3aa: CASRGGPLSYNEQFF

abundance: many
v_gene: TRBV29-1
CDR3aa: CSVIDPVNLNMNTEAFF

abundance: -
v_gene: TRBV5-1
CDR3aa: CASSLLRLAGSYNEQFF

abundance: many
v_gene: TRBV28
CDR3aa: CASSPRPGANVLTF

abundance: -
v_gene: TRBV6-2/TRBV6-3
CDR3aa: CASRHSVSSYNEQFF

abundance: -
v_gene: TRBV28
CDR3aa: CASWTGRLQPQHF

abundance: -
v_gene: TRBV24-1
CDR3aa: CATSDFSGETQYF

abundance: few
v_gene: TRBV7-2
CDR3aa: CASSSKSGADTQYF

abundance: few
v_gene: TRBV29-1
CDR3aa: CSVEEAGRRFCYTF

abundance: -
v_gene: TRBV18
CDR3aa: CASSSTSGEQYF

abundance: few
v_gene: TRBV5-1
CDR3aa: CASSAGTGDNQPQHF

abundance: -
v_gene: TRBV28
CDR3aa: CASSLETGSNEQFF